These 21 T cell receptor beta chains were sequenced from one sample in a study of blood T cell repertoires in COVID-19. Sequenced by immunoSEQ multiplex PCR; TCRdb stores in-frame clones only, minus some. The table includes about 90,000 clones, about 82% detected once. Sample: peripheral blood. The receptors come from a woman aged 65 to 85 with active or convalescent COVID-19.

The chain couples TRBV5-1 to TRBJ2-5; D may be TRBD2 (6 bases). Deletions cut 0 bases from V and 3 bases from J, with 9 bases between. There are 14 residues in the CDR3. Germline V gene lookup returns CDR1 SGHRS and CDR2 YFSETQ. In nucleotides, the CDR3 is TGCGCCAGCAGCTTGGGCGGGGTGGAAGAGACCCAGTACTTC. Its translation is CASSLGGVEETQYF.

This clone appeared a few times. J is TRBJ2-2 and V is TRBV6-5, with 10 bases fitting TRBD1. This CDR3 region has 15 residues. V was pared by 6 bases and J by 5 bases, with 6 bases of the junction left unmatched. Germline V lookup: CDR1 MNHEY, CDR2 SVGAGI. CDR3 DNA sequence: TGTGCCAGCAGACCCGACAGGGGGCAAACCGGGGAGCTGTTTTTT. This encodes CASRPDRGQTGELFF.

This clone was counted once. The chain carries TRBV6-1 and TRBJ1-5; D is undetermined. Trimming cost V 0 bases and J 3 bases, with 9 bases left between them. CDR1 is MNHNS, CDR2 SASEGT, per germline. CDR3 size: 15 residues. CDR3 coding DNA: TGTGCCAGCAGTGAAGCTGCAGTTTACAATCAGCCCCAGCATTTT. Encoded protein: CASSEAAVYNQPQHF.

The chain has TRBV2 and TRBJ1-4; no reliable D call. The CDR3 is made up of 14 amino acids. The germline V gene encodes CDR1 SNHLY and CDR2 FYNNEI. Trimming took off 5 bases at V and 0 bases at J, with 7 bases between the two ends. For the CDR3, the DNA is TGTGCCAGCAGTCAGAGGGCAACTAATGAAAAACTGTTTTTT. Its translation: CASSQRATNEKLFF.

The rearrangement links TRBV3-1 (or the pseudogene TRBV3-2) to TRBJ2-3; weak D call: TRBD2 (6 bases). This CDR3 has 14 residues. Germline CDR1 is LGHDT and CDR2 is YNNKEL (reference sequence). Trimming pared 1 base from V and 1 base from J, leaving 6 bases between. CDR3 bases: TGTGCCAGCAGCCAAGCGGGGGGCACAGATACGCAGTATTTT. It yields the protein CASSQAGGTDTQYF.

This sequence joins TRBV28 and TRBJ2-5; possibly TRBD1 for D (7 bases). Germline CDR1 is MDHEN and CDR2 is SYDVKM. Trimming took off 3 bases at V and 2 bases at J, with 13 bases between the two ends. The CDR3 is made up of 15 amino acids. DNA for the CDR3: TGTGCCAGCAGTTTGCCAGGGGGGACACAAGAGACCCAGTACTTC. This codes for CASSLPGGTQETQYF.

This rearrangement joins TRBV10-2 to TRBJ2-5; TRBD1 is a possible D gene (5 bases). Deletions cut 10 bases from V and 3 bases from J, with 18 bases between. Germline-derived CDR1 and CDR2 are WSHSY and SAAADI. This CDR3 comprises 14 residues. DNA of the CDR3: TGCGCCACCTGGAGTGTAGGGGTGGAAGAGACCCAGTACTTC. It translates to CATWSVGVEETQYF.

V gene TRBV6-2 or TRBV6-3 combines with J gene TRBJ2-1, with 9 nucleotides matching TRBD1. There are 15 residues in the CDR3. The V segment lost 5 bases and the J segment 3 bases; nucleotides outside the gene matches: 5. Germline V gene data show CDR1 as MNHEY and CDR2 as SVGEGT. CDR3 protein: CASSVTGGLYNEQFF. CDR3 DNA: TGTGCCAGCAGTGTGACAGGGGGTCTCTACAATGAGCAGTTCTTC.

This clone was counted only a few times. The chain carries TRBV4-2 and TRBJ2-7; 7 bases map to TRBD1. Germline CDR1 and CDR2: LGHNA and YNFKEQ. J gave up 2 bases and V 0 bases, and 4 bases lay outside the gene matches. The CDR3 covers 15 residues. CDR3 sequence (DNA): TGTGCCAGCAGCCAAGAGTGGACAGGCCCCTACGAGCAGTACTTC. It encodes CASSQEWTGPYEQYF.

This chain uses TRBV14 with TRBJ1-2; no clear D gene. The CDR3 is 14 amino acids. V was shortened by 4 bases and J by 2 bases, with 11 bases between the two germline ends. Germline V gene sequence: CDR1 SGHDN, CDR2 FVKESK. The CDR3 DNA reads as TGTGCCAGCAGCCCCGGTGCCGAAAACTATGGCTACACCTTC. Its protein product is CASSPGAENYGYTF.

The J gene is TRBJ2-5, the V gene TRBV6-2 or TRBV6-3, with D perhaps matching TRBD1 (6 bases). Trimming left V 6 bases short and J 5 bases short, with 22 bases between. The germline V gene encodes CDR1 MNHEY and CDR2 SVGEGT. The CDR3 is 16 residues long. CDR3 DNA sequence: TGTGCCAGCAGCCCTCAAGGCGGAGTGGGGGCGGAGACCCAGTACTTC. It translates to CASSPQGGVGAETQYF.

The chain links TRBV11-3 to TRBJ2-3, with TRBD2 identical over 14 bases. Per germline, CDR1 SGHNT and CDR2 YENEEA. CDR3 length equals 16 residues. With 4 bases clipped from V and 8 bases from J, the junction kept 8 bases outside the gene matches. The CDR3 loop reads CASSSTSGGVYSTQYF. As DNA, the CDR3 is TGTGCCAGCAGCTCGACTAGCGGGGGGGTTTATTCTACGCAGTATTTT.

The chain links TRBV5-1 to TRBJ1-1; D is ambiguous. Germline CDR1 reads SGHRS; CDR2 reads YFSETQ. This CDR3 has 15 residues. Trimming stripped 0 bases from V and 0 bases from J, with 9 bases between. CDR3 bases: TGCGCCAGCAGCTTGGAGGGCGGGGTGAACACTGAAGCTTTCTTT. Translation gives CASSLEGGVNTEAFF.

The chain has TRBV20-1 and TRBJ1-1, with D tentatively TRBD1 (6 bases). CDR3 size: 11 residues. The germline V and J ends were trimmed by 6 bases and 6 bases, with 11 bases remaining between them. Looked up from germline, CDR1 is DFQATT and CDR2 is SNEGSKA (reference sequence). This CDR3 reads CSAPGAAEAFF. The CDR3 DNA reads TGCAGTGCCCCAGGGGCCGCTGAAGCTTTCTTT.

V and J are TRBV11-2 and TRBJ2-7; 9 positions agree with TRBD2. CDR3 length: 13 residues. The germline CDR1 and CDR2 sequences are SGHAT and FQNNGV. The J segment lost 11 bases and the V segment lost 1 base, leaving 6 bases of the junction unmatched. CDR3 protein: CASSLAAGGSKYF. In DNA, the CDR3 is TGTGCCAGCAGCTTAGCGGCGGGGGGGTCTAAGTACTTC.

The chain is built from TRBV29-1 and TRBJ1-1; D uncertain. The CDR3 contains 17 residues. Looked up from germline, CDR1 is SQVTM and CDR2 is ANQGSEA. CDR3 loop: CSVTGLTTGGWSPEAFF. DNA of the CDR3: TGCAGTGTTACCGGCCTTACGACCGGAGGATGGAGCCCTGAAGCTTTCTTT.

The table lists this clone with a count of one. The V and J genes are TRBV7-2 and TRBJ2-3; 13 bases map to TRBD2. The CDR3 has 17 residues. Germline V gene data show CDR1 as SGHTA and CDR2 as FQGNSA. V was pared by 5 bases and J by 6 bases, with 11 bases of the junction left unmatched. CDR3: CASSIRTSGGPPDTQYF. CDR3 coding DNA: TGTGCCAGCAGCATCCGGACTAGCGGGGGCCCACCTGATACGCAGTATTTT.

The chain recombines TRBV7-2 with TRBJ2-3; 11 nucleotides align to TRBD1. The germline CDR1 and CDR2 sequences are SGHTA and FQGNSA. The CDR3 runs 14 residues. V lost 4 bases and J lost 5; bases outside the gene matches: 2. The CDR3 loop reads CASSWTGGEDTQYF. CDR3 bases: TGTGCCAGCAGCTGGACAGGGGGCGAAGATACGCAGTATTTT.

The V call is TRBV10-3, the J call TRBJ2-3, with a tentative D call TRBD2 (6 bases). In germline, CDR1 is ENHRY, CDR2 SYGVKD. The CDR3 length is 12 residues. Trimming stripped 10 bases from V and 5 bases from J, with 13 bases between. The CDR3 loop is CASALGGDTQYF. CDR3 DNA: TGTGCCAGCGCTTTGGGGGGAGATACGCAGTATTTT.

The genes are TRBV5-1 and TRBJ2-1; possibly TRBD2 for D (5 bases). The ends were cut back, 7 bases at V and 2 bases at J, with 10 bases in the middle. Per germline, CDR1 SGHRS and CDR2 YFSETQ. The CDR3 spans 13 residues. CDR3 sequence reads: CASRLQPYNEQFF. The CDR3 DNA sequence: TGCGCCAGCCGACTACAACCCTACAATGAGCAGTTCTTC.

V gene TRBV6-1 combines with J gene TRBJ1-6; D is ambiguous. Germline CDR1 reads MNHNS; CDR2 reads SASEGT. This CDR3 region has 15 residues. V was shortened by 3 bases and J by 7 bases, with 13 bases between the two germline ends. CDR3 region: CASSDREWGNSPLHF. The CDR3 coding sequence is TGTGCCAGCAGTGATAGGGAGTGGGGAAATTCACCCCTCCACTTT.